This TCR beta chain originates from a study of T cells after yellow fever vaccination. The overall study: Preparation used SMART-Seq v4 Ultra Low Input for the low-cell-number fractions.

The study, taken as a whole, reports: Reappearing after the booster were most of the clones from primary vaccination (around 95% CD4, about 88% CD8). Clonotype sharing between CD4 and CD8 compartments was small.

The CDR3 length is 15 residues. The V end lost 4 bases, the J end lost 3 bases, and 13 bases lay between the germline ends. Germline loops: CDR1 KGHSH, CDR2 LQKENI. Concerning this clonotype: Its antigen is currently unknown.

They built TCR cDNA with 5'RACE template switching, a step that put in a universal primer site and UMIs. One entry per CDR3 protein results from TCRdb running MiXCR on the 5' RACE reads. The table records roughly 330,000 distinct CDR3 sequences, around 7% of them present only once. The clonotype originates from a man aged 18-30 years who received the YFV17D yellow fever vaccine. The sample was PBMCs, taken more than 35 days after the first yellow fever vaccination. The V gene is TRBV18, the J gene TRBJ1-3; the D is unclear. CDR3: CASSQISDYGNTIYF. The CDR3 DNA is TGTGCCAGCTCACAAATTTCAGACTATGGAAACACCATATATTTT.